These 27 T cell receptor beta chains were sequenced from one sample in a study of cytomegalovirus exposure and HLA in healthy donors. Researchers ran the PCR with 60 Vbeta and 13 Jbeta primers. The data were produced by immunoSEQ multiplex PCR, yet TCRdb's version contains in-frame clones alone and is incomplete. The sample records roughly 120,000 clones, 70% to 80% being singletons. Sequenced material: PBMCs. These receptors originate from a woman aged 40 to 55 in good health and CMV-seropositive.

The genes are TRBV7-9 and TRBJ2-5; 7 bases fit TRBD1. V lost 3 bases and J lost 1; bases outside the gene matches: 5. The CDR3 sequence is 15 residues long. Germline assignment: CDR1 SEHNR and CDR2 FQNEAQ (reference sequence). The CDR3 DNA follows: TGTGCCAGCAGCTTTCCCAGGGGGTTCCAAGAGACCCAGTACTTC. Its translation is CASSFPRGFQETQYF. The variable domain in full, completed from reference TRBV7-9 and TRBJ2-5, reads DTGVSQNPRHKITKRGQNVTFRCDPISEHNRLYWYRQTLGQGPEFLTYFQNEAQLEKSRLLSDRFSAERPKGSFSTLEIQRTEQGDSAMYLCASSFPRGFQETQYFGPGTRLLVL.

The V call is TRBV5-8, the J call TRBJ1-1; D perhaps matches TRBD1 (5 bases). Germline lookup yields CDR1 SGHTS and CDR2 YDEGEE. V lost 0 bases and J lost 10, with 7 bases in between. The CDR3 loop spans 11 amino acids. The CDR3 spells CASSLADTAFF. In DNA, the CDR3 is TGTGCCAGCAGCTTGGCGGACACAGCTTTCTTT.

This clone was found once. J is TRBJ1-4 and V is TRBV7-2; no clear D gene. Trimming stripped 5 bases from V and 3 bases from J, with 10 bases between. Looked up from germline, CDR1 is SGHTA and CDR2 is FQGNSA. The CDR3 length is 14 residues. The CDR3 loop reads CASSGSRANEKLFF. CDR3 coding DNA: TGTGCCAGCAGCGGATCCCGGGCTAATGAAAAACTGTTTTTT.

The gene calls are TRBV2 and TRBJ2-1, with 10 bases that match TRBD2. CDR1 and CDR2 (germline): SNHLY, FYNNEI. V lost 7 bases and J lost 6; bases outside the gene matches: 9. This CDR3 comprises 15 residues. The CDR3 DNA reads TGTGCCAGCACACTCAGCGGGACTAGCGTCAATGAGCAGTTCTTC. Its translation is CASTLSGTSVNEQFF.

V is TRBV10-3 and J is TRBJ2-7; D is uncertain. This CDR3 region has 13 residues. V was pared by 6 bases and J by 3 bases, with 12 bases between. In germline, CDR1 is ENHRY, CDR2 SYGVKD. The CDR3 sequence is CAISPQAGYEQYF. DNA for the CDR3: TGTGCCATCAGCCCCCAGGCCGGCTACGAGCAGTACTTC.

The CDR3 here is CASSLGSEGEKLFF. Written as DNA, the CDR3 is TGTGCCAGCAGCTTGGGGAGCGAGGGTGAAAAACTGTTTTTT. This sequence joins TRBV7-2 and TRBJ1-4; no clear D gene. V dropped 3 bases and J dropped 7 bases, with 12 bases sitting between them. This CDR3 is 14 amino acids long. Germline CDR1 reads SGHTA; CDR2 reads FQGNSA.

This chain uses TRBV5-4 with TRBJ2-2; 9 nucleotides line up with TRBD1. Germline loops: CDR1 SGHNT, CDR2 YYREEE (reference sequence). The J segment lost 0 bases and the V segment lost 4 bases, leaving 7 bases of the junction unmatched. This CDR3 has 17 residues. DNA of the CDR3: TGTGCCAGCAGCCCCAGGACAGGGGCTACGAACACCGGGGAGCTGTTTTTT. This translates into CASSPRTGATNTGELFF.

The chain carries TRBV9 and TRBJ2-1; possible D gene TRBD2, 6 bases. V gave up 4 bases and J gave up 6 bases, with 11 bases separating them. The CDR3 spans 13 residues. Germline CDR1 and CDR2: SGDLS and YYNGEE. In nucleotides, the CDR3 is TGTGCCAGCAGCCCCTCACTAGCCAATGAGCAGTTCTTC. Its protein product is CASSPSLANEQFF. Together with reference TRBV9 and TRBJ2-1, the CDR3 gives the full variable domain: DSGVTQTPKHLITATGQRVTLRCSPRSGDLSVYWYQQSLDQGLQFLIQYYNGEERAKGNILERFSAQQFPDLHSELNLSSLELGDSALYFCASSPSLANEQFFGPGTRLTVL.

This chain uses TRBV6-6 with TRBJ1-1; D remains ambiguous. Per germline, CDR1 MNHNY and CDR2 SVGAGI (reference sequence). V dropped 4 bases and J dropped 3 bases, with 12 bases sitting between them. The CDR3 is made up of 14 amino acids. CDR3 DNA sequence: TGTGCCAGCAGTTTACAAGCGGGCGACACTGAAGCTTTCTTT. As protein: CASSLQAGDTEAFF.

The chain has TRBV19 and TRBJ1-2; the D gene is possibly TRBD1 (5 bases). V lost 3 bases, J lost 1 base, and 9 bases lay in between. Germline CDR1 reads LNHDA; CDR2 reads SQIVND (reference sequence). CDR3 size: 14 residues. CDR3 in DNA: TGTGCCAGTAGTATCGGCAGGGATAACTATGGCTACACCTTC. This gives the protein CASSIGRDNYGYTF.

The V call is TRBV5-6, the J call TRBJ2-7; TRBD1 matches at 8 bases. The CDR3 sequence is 17 residues long. Germline V CDR1 and CDR2: SGHDT, YYEEEE. The V gene end was trimmed by 4 bases and the J gene end by 2 bases; junction bases not matched to a gene: 14. The CDR3 sequence is CASSRGDLRTGTYEQYF. CDR3 sequence (DNA): TGTGCCAGCAGCCGTGGGGACCTTAGGACAGGGACCTACGAGCAGTACTTC. Full variable domain (remainder filled in from reference TRBV5-6 and TRBJ2-7): DAGVTQSPTHLIKTRGQQVTLRCSPKSGHDTVSWYQQALGQGPQFIFQYYEEEERQRGNFPDRFSGHQFPNYSSELNVNALLLGDSALYLCASSRGDLRTGTYEQYFGPGTRLTVT.

This clone has just a few counts. This chain uses TRBV11-2 with TRBJ2-3, with a possible D match to TRBD2 (6 bases). V shed 5 bases and J shed 2 bases, with 8 bases lying between them. The CDR3 covers 13 residues. Germline V CDR1 and CDR2: SGHAT, FQNNGV. In nucleotides, the CDR3 is TGTGCCAGCAGCACGGGACTCACAGATACGCAGTATTTT. Its translation is CASSTGLTDTQYF.

This clone appeared a few times. The chain employs TRBV27 and TRBJ2-3; D possibly corresponds to TRBD2 (5 bases). Germline V CDR1 and CDR2: MNHEY, SMNVEV (reference sequence). The CDR3 totals 13 residues. Trimming took 6 bases from V and 3 from J, leaving 10 bases between them. The CDR3 sequence: CASRMSGTDTQYF. The CDR3 DNA reads TGTGCCAGCAGAATGTCGGGGACAGATACGCAGTATTTT.

This chain uses TRBV10-3 with TRBJ2-7; 7 bases align to TRBD1. Trimming removed 5 bases from V and 5 bases from J; junction bases left unmatched: 3. Germline V gene data show CDR1 as ENHRY and CDR2 as SYGVKD. This CDR3 comprises 12 residues. CDR3 in DNA: TGTGCCATCAGTTTCCAGGGGGACGAGCAGTACTTC. This codes for CAISFQGDEQYF.

DNA for the CDR3: TGTGCCAGCAGCGTCTCCGGGACAGGGGGCCGGGATGAAAAACTGTTTTTT. It specifies CASSVSGTGGRDEKLFF. The rearrangement joins TRBV4-2 to TRBJ1-4; 12 bases are shared with TRBD1. CDR1 and CDR2 from the germline V gene are LGHNA and YNFKEQ. The CDR3 consists of 17 residues. V dropped 5 bases and J dropped 6; count of bases not matched to a gene: 10.

The genes are TRBV28 and TRBJ2-5; D is possibly TRBD1 (5 bases). Trimming cost V 8 bases and J 2 bases, with 9 bases left between them. The CDR3 covers 12 residues. Germline V lookup: CDR1 MDHEN, CDR2 SYDVKM. Here the CDR3 reads CASSDIQETQYF. The CDR3 DNA is TGTGCCAGCTCGGACATACAAGAGACCCAGTACTTC.

This sequence joins TRBV7-6 and TRBJ1-1, with 8 bases matching TRBD1. CDR3 length: 16 residues. Germline trimming cut 5 bases from V and 1 base from J; bases unmatched to any gene: 9. Germline CDR1 SGHVS, CDR2 FNYEAQ. The CDR3 is CASSPGQGWGNTEAFF. Written as DNA, the CDR3 is TGTGCCAGCAGCCCTGGACAGGGCTGGGGGAACACTGAAGCTTTCTTT.

V usage is TRBV25-1 and J usage is TRBJ2-3; 8 nucleotides agree with TRBD2. The CDR3 has 15 residues. Germline V gene data show CDR1 as MGHDK and CDR2 as SYGVNS. J lost 3 bases, V lost 3 bases, and 5 bases had no gene match. This CDR3 is CASSDNRGGTDTQYF. CDR3 nucleotides: TGTGCCAGCAGTGATAACCGGGGGGGTACAGATACGCAGTATTTT.

The chain combines TRBV9 with TRBJ1-2, with TRBD1 as a possible D gene (5 bases). CDR1 is SGDLS and CDR2 is YYNGEE in the germline V gene. Trimming removed 0 bases at V and 3 bases at J, with 12 bases between. This CDR3 spans 15 amino acids. The CDR3 spells CASSVGGDLDYGYTF. The CDR3 DNA follows: TGTGCCAGCAGCGTAGGGGGGGACTTGGACTATGGCTACACCTTC.

This sequence joins TRBV5-1 and TRBJ1-1, with TRBD1 matching over 7 bases. V gave up 4 bases and J gave up 5 bases; unmatched junction bases: 14. Germline V CDR1 and CDR2: SGHRS, YFSETQ. This CDR3 spans 16 amino acids. The CDR3 DNA reads TGCGCCAGCAGCGGGGACGGGTTTAGGGGGCCAACTGAAGCTTTCTTT. This sequence encodes CASSGDGFRGPTEAFF. Full variable domain (rest looked up from reference TRBV5-1 and TRBJ1-1): KAGVTQTPRYLIKTRGQQVTLSCSPISGHRSVSWYQQTPGQGLQFLFEYFSETQRNKGNFPGRFSGRQFSNSRSEMNVSTLELGDSALYLCASSGDGFRGPTEAFFGQGTRLTVV.

The table lists this clone with a few counts. The chain couples TRBV6-5 to TRBJ1-1, with D perhaps matching TRBD1 (5 bases). The germline CDR1 and CDR2 sequences are MNHEY and SVGAGI. The CDR3 runs to 14 residues. Trimming took off 7 bases at V and 6 bases at J, with 18 bases between the two ends. The CDR3 region is CASTQGVYGSEAFF. CDR3 DNA sequence: TGTGCCAGCACCCAAGGGGTTTATGGATCTGAAGCTTTCTTT.

This chain joins TRBV5-4 and TRBJ2-1; TRBD2 aligns across 7 bases. V lost 4 bases to trimming and J lost 10 bases; unmatched junction nucleotides: 11. CDR1 SGHNT and CDR2 YYREEE come from the germline V gene (reference sequence). This CDR3 spans 14 amino acids. Here the CDR3 reads CASSRLAAKEEQFF. CDR3 in DNA: TGTGCCAGCAGCCGACTAGCAGCCAAGGAAGAGCAGTTCTTC.

This clone was detected only once. The chain combines TRBV4-3 with TRBJ1-2; no definite D call. The CDR3 consists of 16 residues. Germline loops: CDR1 LGHNA, CDR2 YSLEER. Trimming left V 8 bases short and J 2 bases short, with 21 bases between. The CDR3 spells CASRRKADGWNYGYTF. In nucleotides, the CDR3 is TGCGCCAGCCGGAGAAAGGCCGACGGGTGGAACTATGGCTACACCTTC.

The V call is TRBV5-1, the J call TRBJ1-2; 8 bases map to TRBD1. Looked up from germline, CDR1 is SGHRS and CDR2 is YFSETQ. The trim removed 4 bases at V and 5 bases at J, leaving 7 bases unmatched. This CDR3 is built from 14 residues. DNA of the CDR3: TGCGCCAGCAGCCCGGGACAGGCCCGTTATGGCTACACCTTC. Translated: CASSPGQARYGYTF.

V is TRBV12-5 and J is TRBJ1-1; 7 bases agree with TRBD1. Per germline, CDR1 LGHNT and CDR2 FRNRAP. This CDR3 has 16 amino acids. Trimming removed 1 base from V and 5 bases from J; junction bases left unmatched: 10. The CDR3 region is CASGLGGTALATEAFF. The CDR3, as DNA: TGTGCTAGTGGTTTGGGAGGGACAGCCCTGGCGACTGAAGCTTTCTTT.

This clone was seen only a few times. The rearrangement links TRBV5-4 to TRBJ1-1; 7 bases map to TRBD1. The CDR3 extends over 13 amino acids. Germline V gene sequence: CDR1 SGHNT, CDR2 YYREEE (reference sequence). Trimming cost V 6 bases and J 6 bases; bases outside gene matches: 8. The CDR3 loop reads CASNPRGYAEAFF. The CDR3 DNA sequence: TGTGCCAGCAACCCCAGGGGGTATGCTGAAGCTTTCTTT.

The rearrangement uses TRBV7-2 and TRBJ2-5; tentatively, D is TRBD2 (5 bases). CDR3 length: 16 amino acids. In germline, CDR1 is SGHTA, CDR2 FQGNSA. Trimming left V 5 bases short and J 5 bases short, with 21 bases between. The CDR3 is CASSAPPTGLFETQYF. The CDR3 nucleotides are TGTGCCAGCAGCGCCCCCCCCACTGGACTGTTCGAGACCCAGTACTTC.